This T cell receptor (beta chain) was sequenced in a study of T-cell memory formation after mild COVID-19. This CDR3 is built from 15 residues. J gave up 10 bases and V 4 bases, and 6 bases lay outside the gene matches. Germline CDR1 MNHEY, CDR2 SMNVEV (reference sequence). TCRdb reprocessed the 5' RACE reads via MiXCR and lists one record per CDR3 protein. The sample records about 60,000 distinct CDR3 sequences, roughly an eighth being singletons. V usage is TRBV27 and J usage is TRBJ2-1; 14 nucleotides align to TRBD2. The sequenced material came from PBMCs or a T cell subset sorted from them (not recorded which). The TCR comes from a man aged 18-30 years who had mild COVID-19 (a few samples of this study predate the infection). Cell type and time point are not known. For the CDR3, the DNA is TGTGCCAGCAGTTCGGGGACTAGCGGGGGCGGGGAGCAGTTCTTC. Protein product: CASSSGTSGGGEQFF.